What follows are 20 T cell receptor beta chains derived from one specimen sequenced in a study of beta chain features in type 1 diabetes. Expressed TCRB transcripts were sequenced because the entire RNA isolate underwent reverse transcription. TCRdb's table, derived via immunoSEQ multiplex PCR, lists solely in-frame clones and lacks some. The sample lists around 430,000 clones, 30% occurring once. Input material: naive CD4+ T cells from blood. The receptor source for this set is a young man in good health.

This clone has only one observation. The chain recombines TRBV28 with TRBJ1-2; D not certain. The CDR3 spans 13 residues. Germline V gives CDR1 MDHEN, CDR2 SYDVKM. Trimming removed 5 bases at V and 1 base at J, with 8 bases between. The CDR3 reads CASSGTGNYGYTF. CDR3 sequence (DNA): TGTGCCAGCAGTGGCACGGGTAACTATGGCTACACCTTC.

This clone was detected only a few times. V and J are TRBV30 and TRBJ2-5; maybe TRBD2 (5 bases). This CDR3 contains 11 residues. V gave up 7 bases and J gave up 5 bases, with 11 bases separating them. Germline assignment: CDR1 GTSNPN and CDR2 SVGIG (reference sequence). The CDR3 DNA reads as TGTGCCTCGGCGGGTCGGGAGACCCAGTACTTC. It codes for CASAGRETQYF.

The chain has TRBV23-1 and TRBJ2-3, with 8 bases lining up with TRBD2. TRBV23-1 is an ORF, with its function uncertain. V dropped 10 bases and J dropped 0; count of bases not matched to a gene: 9. This CDR3 contains 15 residues. The CDR3 DNA sequence: TGCGCCATCGGTAGCGCGGGAGGAAGCACAGATACGCAGTATTTT. Its translation: CAIGSAGGSTDTQYF.

This clone was detected a few times. V gene TRBV23-1 combines with J gene TRBJ2-7, with D perhaps matching TRBD1 (6 bases). TRBV23-1 is marked as an open reading frame, function uncertain. The V end was cut by 3 bases, the J end by 2 bases, with 14 bases between. This CDR3 is built from 15 residues. The CDR3 DNA reads as TGCGCCAGCAGTCATCAAGGACAGAGTACCTACGAGCAGTACTTC. Its protein is CASSHQGQSTYEQYF.

This clone was seen a few times. The J gene is TRBJ2-5, the V gene TRBV4-1; D is uncertain. Per the germline V gene, CDR1 is MGHRA and CDR2 is YSYEKL. Trimming shortened V by 1 base and J by 4 bases, and 7 bases separated the two germline ends. The CDR3 loop spans 13 amino acids. The CDR3 protein is CASSQVGPETQYF. The CDR3 nucleotides read TGCGCCAGCAGCCAAGTAGGGCCAGAGACCCAGTACTTC.

This clone was observed a handful of times. The gene calls are TRBV7-2 and TRBJ2-5, with 7 bases matching TRBD1. With 4 bases clipped from V and 7 bases from J, the junction kept 15 bases outside the gene matches. This CDR3 region has 16 residues. Looked up from germline, CDR1 is SGHTA and CDR2 is FQGNSA. The CDR3 nucleotides read TGTGCCAGCAGCTCCCCCTTCGCACAGGGGTTGGGGACCCAGTACTTC. Amino acids: CASSSPFAQGLGTQYF.

The gene calls are TRBV19 and TRBJ1-1; a possible D gene is TRBD1 (5 bases). The CDR3 loop spans 13 amino acids. Trimming took off 7 bases at V and 5 bases at J, with 14 bases between the two ends. Looked up from germline, CDR1 is LNHDA and CDR2 is SQIVND (reference sequence). The CDR3 loop reads CASNRGAGTEAFF. The CDR3, as DNA: TGTGCCAGTAATCGAGGGGCAGGGACTGAAGCTTTCTTT.

This clone was seen only a few times. This chain connects TRBV10-3 to TRBJ2-7; no definite D call. The germline V and J ends were trimmed by 3 bases and 2 bases, with 8 bases remaining between them. Germline CDR1 reads ENHRY; CDR2 reads SYGVKD. This CDR3 has 13 amino acids. CDR3 nucleotides: TGTGCCATCAGTGATCCTCAACCCTACGAGCAGTACTTC. It yields the protein CAISDPQPYEQYF.

This clone has more than one count but fewer than ten. The CDR3 region has the DNA TGTGCCAGCAGCTTAGCTGGGACAGGAGACAATGAGCAGTTCTTC. Its protein is CASSLAGTGDNEQFF. The rearrangement uses TRBV7-2 and TRBJ2-1; TRBD1 matches 8 bases. The J segment lost 5 bases and the V segment lost 0 bases, leaving 3 bases of the junction unmatched. This CDR3 is built from 15 residues. The germline V gene encodes CDR1 SGHTA and CDR2 FQGNSA.

This clone was seen more than once but under ten times. V usage is TRBV30 and J usage is TRBJ2-3; D ambiguous. Trimming left V 0 bases short and J 1 base short, with 14 bases between. The germline gives CDR1 GTSNPN, CDR2 SVGIG (reference sequence). The CDR3 length is 16 residues. The CDR3 nucleotides read TGTGCCTGGAGTGTTTATAATGGAGTTGGCACAGATACGCAGTATTTT. It encodes CAWSVYNGVGTDTQYF.

This chain connects TRBV25-1 to TRBJ2-6; D is ambiguous. Per the germline V gene, CDR1 is MGHDK and CDR2 is SYGVNS. V gave up 2 bases and J gave up 0 bases, with 5 bases separating them. The CDR3 contains 15 residues. The CDR3 spells CASSELDSGANVLTF. In DNA, the CDR3 is TGTGCCAGCAGTGAACTGGACTCTGGGGCCAACGTCCTGACTTTC.

The chain is built from TRBV25-1 and TRBJ2-2; D perhaps matches TRBD2 (7 bases). The CDR3 is made up of 15 amino acids. The germline gives CDR1 MGHDK, CDR2 SYGVNS. V was clipped by 7 bases and J by 6 bases, with 18 bases between them. CDR3 loop: CASTGGLGVAGELFF. The CDR3 region has the DNA TGTGCCAGCACCGGGGGGCTGGGAGTAGCCGGGGAGCTGTTTTTT. Filled out from reference TRBV25-1 and TRBJ2-2, the complete variable domain reads EADIYQTPRYLVIGTGKKITLECSQTMGHDKMYWYQQDPGMELHLIHYSYGVNSTEKGDLSSESTVSRIRTEHFPLTLESARPSHTSQYLCASTGGLGVAGELFFGEGSRLTVL.

The rearrangement uses TRBV29-1 and TRBJ2-7, with D perhaps TRBD1 or TRBD2 (6 bases each). With 4 bases removed from V and 4 bases from J, the gap between germline ends came to 20 bases. In germline, CDR1 is SQVTM, CDR2 ANQGSEA. The CDR3 runs 15 residues. The CDR3 DNA reads TGCAGCGTTGGCTCGACCCGAGGGGGGTGGTACGAGCAGTACTTC. The encoded protein is CSVGSTRGGWYEQYF.

This clone turned up a few times. Other DNA sequences in the same sample also yield this CDR3. The rearrangement uses TRBV20-1 and TRBJ2-3, with D hard to call. Between the trimmed V and J ends, which lost 5 bases and 4 bases, there was a span of 7 bases. Looked up from germline, CDR1 is DFQATT and CDR2 is SNEGSKA (reference sequence). This CDR3 has 11 amino acids. CDR3 residues: CSARLADTQYF. The CDR3, as DNA: TGCAGTGCTCGCCTTGCAGATACGCAGTATTTT.

CDR3 loop: CAWNGQSHGYTF. The CDR3 nucleotides read TGTGCCTGGAACGGACAGAGCCATGGCTACACCTTC. The J gene is TRBJ1-2, the V gene TRBV30, with D perhaps TRBD1 (6 bases). Germline V gene sequence: CDR1 GTSNPN, CDR2 SVGIG (reference sequence). The V end lost 4 bases, the J end lost 6 bases, and 12 bases lay between the germline ends. The CDR3 is 12 residues long.

The gene calls are TRBV9 and TRBJ2-1; D not certain. The germline gives CDR1 SGDLS, CDR2 YYNGEE. The germline V and J ends were trimmed by 1 base and 7 bases, with 9 bases remaining between them. The CDR3 contains 13 residues. The CDR3 is CASSVSPPNEQFF. Written as DNA, the CDR3 is TGTGCCAGCAGCGTATCCCCCCCGAATGAGCAGTTCTTC.

In this sample, this clone turned up a few times. This sequence joins TRBV4-1 and TRBJ1-4; 7 bases agree with TRBD1. CDR1 is MGHRA and CDR2 is YSYEKL in the germline V gene. J lost 8 bases, V lost 1 base, and 10 bases had no gene match. There are 16 residues in the CDR3. CDR3 in amino acids: CASSQGVQGGYEKLFF. As DNA, the CDR3 is TGCGCCAGCAGCCAAGGGGTTCAAGGGGGCTACGAAAAACTGTTTTTT.

This clone has more than one count but fewer than ten. Other DNA sequences in the same sample also yield this CDR3. The rearrangement uses TRBV7-2 and TRBJ2-5; D is undetermined. V lost 3 bases and J 4 bases, leaving 3 bases between the germline ends. The CDR3 runs to 11 residues. CDR1 is SGHTA, CDR2 FQGNSA, per germline. The CDR3 loop reads CASSFGETQYF. CDR3 in DNA: TGTGCCAGCAGCTTCGGAGAGACCCAGTACTTC.

V is TRBV30 and J is TRBJ2-7; no reliable D call. V was shortened by 4 bases and J by 5 bases, with 12 bases between the two germline ends. Germline V CDR1 and CDR2: GTSNPN, SVGIG (reference sequence). The CDR3 runs to 12 residues. The CDR3 here is CAWTLFQDEQYF. CDR3 DNA: TGTGCCTGGACCCTGTTCCAGGACGAGCAGTACTTC.

This clone occurred a few times. V is TRBV30 and J is TRBJ2-1, with TRBD1 identical over 7 bases. CDR1 is GTSNPN and CDR2 is SVGIG in the germline V gene (reference sequence). The CDR3 runs to 16 residues. J was trimmed by 2 bases and V by 0 bases; bases with no gene match: 7. In nucleotides, the CDR3 is TGTGCCTGGAGTGTAGGGGGCCGAGGGGCCTACAATGAGCAGTTCTTC. Its translation: CAWSVGGRGAYNEQFF.